This T cell receptor (beta chain) is from a study of radiation and T cells in renal cell carcinoma (TCRdb year 2020). About the full investigation: The samples were obtained from a clinical trial, where primary renal cell carcinomas were treated with 15 Gy stereotactic body radiation therapy and then removed by nephrectomy 4 weeks afterward. In total, 50 to 60 samples, comprising 26 tumors and some 27 peripheral blood samples, were subjected to TCR beta sequencing. A total of 4,016,671 unique CDR3 nucleotide sequences, encoding 2.8 million or so unique CDR3 amino acid sequences, were found across all 50 or so samples. The research as a whole found: No pretreatment tumor biopsies were available, so the baseline intratumoral presence of clonotypes could not be determined. In blood, the top tumor clonotypes increased between baseline and 2 weeks post-radiation and then shrank by 4 weeks, which suggests that tumor-resident clones expanded only transiently. Because the trial had a single-armed design, the trial could not examine how radiation dose or scheduling affected the TCR repertoire. Tracking of blood repertoire dynamics stopped at three to five weeks after treatment, with no follow-up past that point.

The count of this clone is one. The antigen this receptor binds is unknown. Base qualities are not provided; no much larger clone lies one nucleotide away. Other DNA variants within this sample encode the same CDR3. Following the manufacturer's recommendations, the immunoSEQ kit was used to generate TCR beta libraries from genomic DNA. To prepare the libraries, a first multiplex PCR with proprietary primers was run, followed by a second PCR that added unique barcodes, and a bead cleanup was done after each round. A positive control reaction and a negative control reaction, both provided in the kit, were run with every batch of samples. The final libraries were assessed on an Agilent 4200 TapeStation D1000 ScreenTape, pooled by volume, and quantified by qPCR. An Illumina NextSeq500 fitted with a MidOutput 150-cycle cartridge performed the sequencing, running 156 Read1 cycles and 15 Index1 cycles with the kit's custom primers. The pooled library was loaded at approximately 0.92 pM, and approximately 18% PhiX control was spiked in. The original methods were these. The vendor-processed data were analyzed in R, and a clonotype was defined as all T cells that share the same CDR3 nucleotide sequence. In the clone abundance analyses, frequencies in each sample were normalized to that sample's 10,000 most abundant clones. Public T cell clones, averaging fewer than five per sample, were removed before analysis. A difference in abundance of at least 32-fold between compartments was used to define tumor-enriched and baseline blood-enriched clonotypes. A beta-binomial differential abundance model was used to identify clonotypes that were expanded or contracted between blood time points. Tumor-blood repertoire similarity was measured with the Baroni-Urbani and Buser coefficient, and groups were compared using two-tailed Wilcoxon tests in R. TCRdb's version of the immuneACCESS table is confined to in-frame rearrangements and falls short of the full clone set. An unresolved V gene accounts for under half of the shortfall where checked; the remainder is of unknown origin. The V and J calls and clone size come from that table; D and trimming were worked out from the DNA. Recorded for this sample are some 130,000 clones; about 81% of them occurred a single time. The ten largest clones represent 1.5% to 2% of the sample.

This sample's time point label indicates: blood 2 weeks post-SBRT. Per the publication, the treatment or condition label means: 15 Gy SBRT to primary tumor, nephrectomy 4 weeks later. To follow tumor-enriched clonotypes, serial peripheral blood was collected from radiation-treated patients at baseline and at 2 weeks and 4 weeks after SBRT. Every patient had renal cell carcinoma of clear cell pathology. Genomic DNA for TCR sequencing was prepared using the QIAamp DNA Blood Mini Kit (Qiagen). The analyses included just those samples that passed every quality control check. The CDR3 holds 13 amino acids from the cysteine to the phenylalanine. Only the CDR3 portion is preserved as DNA: 39 bases, with reading frame beginning at the first base. CDR1 MDHEN and CDR2 SYDVKM are derived from the germline V gene. V and J are truncated by 6 bases and 0 bases respectively, leaving an intervening sequence of 5 bases.

The chain links TRBV28 with TRBJ1-4; the D gene is not confidently resolved. The sample was blood, taken from a patient whose treatment included radiotherapy and nephrectomy. The TCR was taken from a woman in her sixties with renal cell carcinoma. DNA sequence: TGTGCCAGCAGCCTAACAACTAATGAAAAACTGTTTTTT. This translates into CASSLTTNEKLFF.